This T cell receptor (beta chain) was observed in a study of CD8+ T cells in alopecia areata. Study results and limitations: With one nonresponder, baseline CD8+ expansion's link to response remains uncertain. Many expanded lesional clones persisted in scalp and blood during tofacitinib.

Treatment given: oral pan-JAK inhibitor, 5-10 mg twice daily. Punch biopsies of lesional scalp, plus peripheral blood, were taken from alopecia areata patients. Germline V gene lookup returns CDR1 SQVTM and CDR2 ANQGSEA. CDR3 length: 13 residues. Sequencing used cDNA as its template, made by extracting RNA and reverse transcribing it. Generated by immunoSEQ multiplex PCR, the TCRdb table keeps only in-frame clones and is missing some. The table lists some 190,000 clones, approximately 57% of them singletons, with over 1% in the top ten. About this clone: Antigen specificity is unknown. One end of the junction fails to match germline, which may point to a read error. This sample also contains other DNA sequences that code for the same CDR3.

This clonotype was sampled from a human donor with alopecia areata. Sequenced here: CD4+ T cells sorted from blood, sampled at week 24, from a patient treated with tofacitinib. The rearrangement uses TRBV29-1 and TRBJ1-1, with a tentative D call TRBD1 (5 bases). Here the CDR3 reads CSVEGVMNTEAFF. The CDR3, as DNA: TGCAGCGTGGAAGGGGTTATGAACACTGAAGCTTTCTTT.